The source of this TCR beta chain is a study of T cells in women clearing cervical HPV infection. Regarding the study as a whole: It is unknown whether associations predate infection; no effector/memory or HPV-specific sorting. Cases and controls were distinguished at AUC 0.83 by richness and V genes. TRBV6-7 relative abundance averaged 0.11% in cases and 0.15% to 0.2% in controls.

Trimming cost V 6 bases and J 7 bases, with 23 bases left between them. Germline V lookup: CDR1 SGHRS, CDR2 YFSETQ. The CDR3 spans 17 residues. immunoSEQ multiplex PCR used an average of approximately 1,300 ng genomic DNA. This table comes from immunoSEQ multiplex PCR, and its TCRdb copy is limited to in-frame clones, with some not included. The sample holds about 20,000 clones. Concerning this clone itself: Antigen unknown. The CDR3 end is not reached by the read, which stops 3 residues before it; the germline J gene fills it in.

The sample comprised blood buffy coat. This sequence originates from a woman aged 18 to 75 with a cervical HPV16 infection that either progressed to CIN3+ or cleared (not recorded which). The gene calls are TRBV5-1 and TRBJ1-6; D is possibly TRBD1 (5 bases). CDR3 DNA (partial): TGCGCCAGCACCCCCAACGGTCGGGGGTCGAGGAATTCACCC. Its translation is CASTPNGRGSRNSP. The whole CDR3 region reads CASTPNGRGSRNSPLHF. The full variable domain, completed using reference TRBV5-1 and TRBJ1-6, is KAGVTQTPRYLIKTRGQQVTLSCSPISGHRSVSWYQQTPGQGLQFLFEYFSETQRNKGNFPGRFSGRQFSNSRSEMNVSTLELGDSALYLCASTPNGRGSRNSPLHFGNGTRLTVT.